The 21 T cell receptor beta chains given below trace back to one sample, sequenced in a study of T cells in Graves' hyperthyroidism and ophthalmopathy. Amplified TCR beta CDR3 regions came from RNA transcripts. Researchers ran a first-round RT-PCR on the TCR CDR3 using the HTBI primer set. Each CDR3 protein is one row after TCRdb ran MiXCR on the multiplex PCR reads. The sample lists more than 500,000 distinct CDR3 sequences, approximately 14% occurring once. The sequenced sample consisted of blood. The receptors were sampled from a woman in her forties with Graves' hyperthyroidism.

This clonotype was recorded at least ten times. The rearrangement uses TRBV12-3 or TRBV12-4 and TRBJ1-1; TRBD1 matches at 10 bases. The CDR3 runs 12 residues. The junction had 8 bases not matched to a gene; V was cut back by 8 bases and J by 11 bases. The CDR3 sequence is CASSDRGTWAFF. Written as DNA, the CDR3 is TGTGCCAGCTCGGACAGGGGGACTTGGGCTTTCTTT.

The V gene is TRBV10-3, the J gene TRBJ1-5; D might be TRBD1 (6 bases). The germline CDR1 and CDR2 sequences are ENHRY and SYGVKD. Trimming took off 7 bases at V and 3 bases at J, with 10 bases between the two ends. This CDR3 spans 13 amino acids. CDR3 in amino acids: CAINGGPNQPQHF. CDR3 DNA: TGTGCCATCAACGGGGGGCCCAATCAGCCCCAGCATTTT.

This clonotype was seen a handful of times. This chain connects TRBV4-1 to TRBJ2-7; D is uncertain. This CDR3 contains 11 residues. In germline, CDR1 is MGHRA, CDR2 YSYEKL. Trimming shortened V by 5 bases and J by 7 bases, and 9 bases separated the two germline ends. The CDR3 coding sequence is TGCGCCAGCAGCGATAGCTGGGAGCAGTACTTC. Translating gives CASSDSWEQYF.

CDR3 DNA: TGCGCCAGCAGCTCCGGACAGGCGTCCTACGAGCAGTACGTC. Amino acid sequence: CASSSGQASYEQYV. The chain joins TRBV5-1 to TRBJ2-7; 7 nucleotides agree with TRBD1. Trimming at V came to 3 bases and at J to 1 base, leaving 4 bases not matched to a gene. The germline V gene encodes CDR1 SGHRS and CDR2 YFSETQ. The CDR3 loop spans 14 amino acids.

The sample holds many counts of this clonotype. The V gene is TRBV28, the J gene TRBJ2-3; possibly TRBD2 for D (5 bases). The germline V and J ends were trimmed by 6 bases and 5 bases, with 21 bases remaining between them. Germline V CDR1 and CDR2: MDHEN, SYDVKM. CDR3 length: 16 amino acids. In DNA form, the CDR3 reads TGTGCCAGCAGCCCCCCAGAGGGTCCTTTAGGAGATACGCAGTATTTT. This sequence encodes CASSPPEGPLGDTQYF.

This clonotype was counted ten times or more. This chain connects TRBV19 to TRBJ2-1; the D is unclear. Trimming took 7 bases from V and 10 from J, leaving 20 bases between them. The germline V gene encodes CDR1 LNHDA and CDR2 SQIVND (reference sequence). This CDR3 has 14 amino acids. The CDR3 DNA sequence: TGTGCCAGTAAAGAGTTTGCTGGCTCCCCCGAGCAGTTCTTC. Amino acids: CASKEFAGSPEQFF.

This clonotype occurred many times. This rearrangement joins TRBV4-1 to TRBJ2-2; a possible D gene is TRBD1 (6 bases). The CDR3 runs 16 residues. V lost 0 bases and J lost 1, with 9 bases in between. Germline CDR1 reads MGHRA; CDR2 reads YSYEKL. The CDR3 nucleotides are TGCGCCAGCAGCCAAGATGGGACACGGAACACCGGGGAGCTGTTTTTT. Amino acids: CASSQDGTRNTGELFF.

The chain combines TRBV30 with TRBJ1-1, with 7 bases lining up with TRBD1. V trimming: 0 bases; J trimming: 2 bases; junction bases outside the gene matches: 6. The CDR3 spans 15 residues. The germline CDR1 and CDR2 sequences are GTSNPN and SVGIG (reference sequence). CDR3 sequence (DNA): TGTGCCTGGAGTGTACAGGGGCGTGCTAACACTGAAGCTTTCTTT. It specifies CAWSVQGRANTEAFF.

Here the CDR3 DNA reads TGTGCCATCAGCCGTGGAGATACGCAGTATTTT. Amino acid sequence: CAISRGDTQYF. V is TRBV10-3 and J is TRBJ2-3; D gene unclear. Germline V gene data show CDR1 as ENHRY and CDR2 as SYGVKD. CDR3 length: 11 amino acids. Between the trimmed V and J ends, which lost 6 bases and 5 bases, there was a span of 6 bases.

This clonotype was found a few times. This sequence joins TRBV7-8 and TRBJ2-2, with D perhaps TRBD1 (6 bases). With 5 bases removed from V and 4 bases from J, the gap between germline ends came to 23 bases. Looked up from germline, CDR1 is SGHVS and CDR2 is FQNEAQ. The CDR3 is made up of 18 amino acids. Here the CDR3 reads CASSTIGTPHKGTGELFF. The DNA of the CDR3 is TGTGCCAGCAGCACAATCGGGACACCCCACAAGGGCACCGGGGAGCTGTTTTTT.

This clonotype was detected ten times or more. The chain recombines TRBV5-1 with TRBJ1-1; D ambiguous. Germline CDR1 reads SGHRS; CDR2 reads YFSETQ. Trimming shortened V by 3 bases and J by 1 base, and 7 bases separated the two germline ends. The CDR3 totals 13 residues. CDR3 sequence (DNA): TGCGCCAGCAGCTCGTCAGCGAACACTGAAGCTTTCTTT. Translation gives CASSSSANTEAFF.

The chain joins TRBV3-1 to TRBJ1-2; 12 bases line up with TRBD1. Trimming took 10 bases from V and 8 from J; bases not matched to a gene: 8. From germline, CDR1 is LGHDT and CDR2 YNNKEL (reference sequence). This CDR3 comprises 13 residues. CDR3 bases: TGTGCCACCTCTGGGGACAGGGGGCGAGGCTACACCTTC. Translating gives CATSGDRGRGYTF.

With respect to this clonotype: This clone may be a read error of a much larger clone one base away. J is TRBJ1-6 and V is TRBV27, with D unresolved. The length of the CDR3 is 13 residues. Germline V gives CDR1 MNHEY, CDR2 SMNVEV (reference sequence). Trimming took off 6 bases at V and 9 bases at J, with 12 bases between the two ends. The CDR3 loop reads CASRPTGISPLHF. The CDR3 DNA is TGTGCCAGCAGGCCGACGGGTATTTCACCCCTCCACTTT.

In this sample, this clonotype turned up many times. Compared with germline, one end of the junction differs, possibly owing to a read error. The chain uses TRBV2 and TRBJ2-7, with TRBD2 as a possible D gene (5 bases). CDR1 is SNHLY and CDR2 is FYNNEI in the germline V gene. The CDR3 runs to 14 residues. DNA of the CDR3: TGTGCCAGCACTGAAGGGTCCGGGGCCTACGAGCAGTACTTC. Its translation: CASTEGSGAYEQYF.

About this clonotype itself: At one boundary the junction diverges from the germline segment, which might be a read error. The chain has TRBV11-1 and TRBJ2-1; 7 bases line up with TRBD2. The CDR3 loop spans 16 amino acids. Germline values: CDR1 SGHAT, CDR2 FQDESV (reference sequence). CDR3 sequence reads: CAGSSPEAGAYNEQFF. The CDR3, as DNA: TGTGCCGGCAGCTCTCCCGAGGCGGGAGCGTACAATGAGCAGTTCTTC.

The chain couples TRBV27 to TRBJ2-5; D is uncertain. This CDR3 region has 13 residues. Trimming shortened V by 6 bases and J by 1 base, and 9 bases separated the two germline ends. Looked up from germline, CDR1 is MNHEY and CDR2 is SMNVEV (reference sequence). This CDR3 is CASRNYPQETQYF. The CDR3 DNA follows: TGTGCCAGCAGAAATTACCCCCAAGAGACCCAGTACTTC.

The chain joins TRBV6-2 or TRBV6-3 to TRBJ2-5; 9 bases are shared with TRBD1. The germline CDR1 and CDR2 sequences are MNHEY and SVGEGT. The CDR3 length is 14 residues. The J segment lost 4 bases and the V segment lost 6 bases, leaving 6 bases of the junction unmatched. DNA for the CDR3: TGTGCCAGCAGGCCGGACAGGGGCGGAGAGACCCAGTACTTC. The encoded protein is CASRPDRGGETQYF.

This clonotype was seen only a few times. Germline and junction disagree at one end, which may indicate a read error. The gene calls are TRBV6-4 and TRBJ1-1; TRBD1 aligns across 7 bases. Germline assignment: CDR1 MRHNA and CDR2 SNTAGT. This CDR3 region has 14 residues. The CDR3 bases are TGTGCCGGCAGTGACACCGACAGGGCCACTGAAGCTTTCTTT. Translating it yields CAGSDTDRATEAFF.

This clonotype was counted at least ten times. The genes are TRBV11-2 and TRBJ2-4, with D unclear. The CDR3 is 12 residues long. Germline V gene lookup returns CDR1 SGHAT and CDR2 FQNNGV. V was shortened by 10 bases and J by 7 bases, with 14 bases between the two germline ends. Written as DNA, the CDR3 is TGTGCCACATCGGACCGTCGGAACATTCAGTACTTC. Residues: CATSDRRNIQYF.

Note on this clonotype: A single base separates this from a much larger clone, so it may be a read error. The V call is TRBV6-2 or TRBV6-3, the J call TRBJ2-1; 7 nucleotides align to TRBD1. The germline CDR1 and CDR2 sequences are MNHEY and SVGEGT. The CDR3 is 13 amino acids. V lost 6 bases, J lost 8 bases, and 7 bases stayed unmatched. The DNA of the CDR3 is TGTGCCAGCAGCGGACAGGAGGCGGATGAGCAGTTCTTC. Amino acids: CASSGQEADEQFF.

This clonotype was seen a handful of times. This may be a read error: a much more frequent sequence differs by one nucleotide. This chain connects TRBV12-3 or TRBV12-4 to TRBJ2-1; perhaps D is TRBD1 or TRBD2 (5 bases each). The CDR3 runs to 15 residues. CDR3 region: CASNLKGTEFSEQFF. The CDR3 DNA reads as TGTGCCAGCAATTTAAAGGGGACCGAATTCTCTGAGCAGTTCTTC.